This entry concerns a single TCR beta chain. The antigen is undetermined. This specimen belongs to a study of T cells in narcolepsy. Study context: Patients with NT1 or NT2 and healthy control donors were enrolled. The study's findings and limits: Some memory CD4+ repertoires had no autoreactive clone sequences. Reportedly, autoreactive clonotypes were serially detected in patients' blood but not controls'. HCRT-specific and TRIB2-specific autoreactive clonotypes appeared among same-patient CSF and blood CD4+ clonotypes.

In germline, CDR1 is ENHRY, CDR2 SYGVKD. The CDR3 is made up of 14 amino acids. The V and J ends lost 7 bases and 2 bases respectively, with 13 bases between them. Assay: immunoSEQ multiplex PCR; the TCRdb copy retains only in-frame clones and omits some. The sample gives roughly 25,000 clones, roughly four fifths of which show up once; approximately 1.3% is in the top ten. The clonotype originates from a human donor with narcolepsy. The sequencing input was CD45RA- memory CD4+ T cells from PBMCs. V and J are TRBV10-3 and TRBJ2-3; D is perhaps TRBD1 or TRBD2 (5 bases each). For the CDR3, the DNA is TGTGCCATCAAAGGGACCCTCCTCACAGATACGCAGTATTTT. Amino acids: CAIKGTLLTDTQYF.